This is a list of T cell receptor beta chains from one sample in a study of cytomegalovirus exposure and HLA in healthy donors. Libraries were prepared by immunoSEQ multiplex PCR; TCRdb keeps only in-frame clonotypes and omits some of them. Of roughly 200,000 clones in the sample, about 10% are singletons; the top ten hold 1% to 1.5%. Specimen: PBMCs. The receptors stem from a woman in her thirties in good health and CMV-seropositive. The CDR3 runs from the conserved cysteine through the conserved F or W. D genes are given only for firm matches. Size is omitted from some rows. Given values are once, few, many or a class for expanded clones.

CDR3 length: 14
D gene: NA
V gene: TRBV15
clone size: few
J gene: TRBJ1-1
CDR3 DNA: TGTGCCACCAGCAGAGGGGGGGGGCCGAGTGAAGCTTTCTTT
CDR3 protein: CATSRGGGPSEAFF

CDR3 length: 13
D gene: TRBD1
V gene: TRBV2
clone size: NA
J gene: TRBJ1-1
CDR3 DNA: TGTGCCAGCAGAACAGGGGGCGCATCTTGGGCTTTCTTT
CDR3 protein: CASRTGGASWAFF

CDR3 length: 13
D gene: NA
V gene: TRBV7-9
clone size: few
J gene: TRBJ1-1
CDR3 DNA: TGTGCCAGCAGCCCCCAGGGGAACACTGAAGCTTTCTTT
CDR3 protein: CASSPQGNTEAFF

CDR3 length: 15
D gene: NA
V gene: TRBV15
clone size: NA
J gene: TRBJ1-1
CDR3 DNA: TGTGCCACCAGCAGCGCAGGGGAAGGGGTCACTGAAGCTTTCTTT
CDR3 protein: CATSSAGEGVTEAFF

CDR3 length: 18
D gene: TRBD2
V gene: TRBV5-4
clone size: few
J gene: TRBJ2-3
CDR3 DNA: TGTGCCAGCAGCTTGGGGGCGGGAGGGCCCTCTCGCACAGATACGCAGTATTTT
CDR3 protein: CASSLGAGGPSRTDTQYF

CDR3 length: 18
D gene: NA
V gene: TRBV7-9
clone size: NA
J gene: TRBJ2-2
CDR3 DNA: TGTGCCAGCAGTGAAGAATCAGTAGGAGAAGTCGACACCGGGGAGCTGTTTTTT
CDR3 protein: CASSEESVGEVDTGELFF

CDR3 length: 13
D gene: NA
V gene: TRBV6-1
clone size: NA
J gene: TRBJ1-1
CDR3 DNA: TGTGCCAGCAGAGCGGATTTGGGCACTGAAGCTTTCTTT
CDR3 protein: CASRADLGTEAFF

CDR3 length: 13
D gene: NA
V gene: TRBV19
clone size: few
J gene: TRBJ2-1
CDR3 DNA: TGTGCCAGTAGTCGCGGGTTCTGGTTTGAGCAGTTCTTC
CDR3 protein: CASSRGFWFEQFF

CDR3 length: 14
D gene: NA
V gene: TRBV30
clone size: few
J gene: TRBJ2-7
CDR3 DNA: TGTGCCTGGAGTGTCGGCGGTTACTCCTACGAGCAGTACTTC
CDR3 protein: CAWSVGGYSYEQYF

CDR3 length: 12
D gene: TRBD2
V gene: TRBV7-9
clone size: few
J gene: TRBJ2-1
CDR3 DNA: TGTGCCAGCAGTAAGGGACTAGCGGAGCAGTTCTTC
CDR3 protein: CASSKGLAEQFF

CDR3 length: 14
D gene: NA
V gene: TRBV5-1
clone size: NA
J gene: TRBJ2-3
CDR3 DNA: TGCGCCAGCAGCGAGAGACTACGACTGGATACGCAGTATTTT
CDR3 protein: CASSERLRLDTQYF

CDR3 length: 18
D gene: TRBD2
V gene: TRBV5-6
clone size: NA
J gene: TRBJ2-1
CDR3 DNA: TGTGCCAGCAGCCCCCTAGGCGGGACTAGCGGGAACTACAATGAGCAGTTCTTC
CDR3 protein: CASSPLGGTSGNYNEQFF

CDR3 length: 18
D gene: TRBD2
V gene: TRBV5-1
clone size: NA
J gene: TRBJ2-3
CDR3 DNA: TGCGCCAGCAGGCTGTCGAGGTGGCGGGAGGGCCGGACAGATACGCAGTATTTT
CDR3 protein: CASRLSRWREGRTDTQYF

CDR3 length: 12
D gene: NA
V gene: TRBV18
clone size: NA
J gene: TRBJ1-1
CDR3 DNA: TGTGCCAGCTCACCAGACCCGGGGGGGGCTTTCTTT
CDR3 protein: CASSPDPGGAFF

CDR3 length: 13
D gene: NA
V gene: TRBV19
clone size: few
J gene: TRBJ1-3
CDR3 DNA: TGTGCCAGTAGTATAACATCTGGAAACACCATATATTTT
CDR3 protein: CASSITSGNTIYF

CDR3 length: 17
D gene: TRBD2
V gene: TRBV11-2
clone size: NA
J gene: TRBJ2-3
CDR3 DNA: TGTGCCCTACGAGAAGCGGGAGGACTACCTCGCACAGATACGCAGTATTTT
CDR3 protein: CALREAGGLPRTDTQYF

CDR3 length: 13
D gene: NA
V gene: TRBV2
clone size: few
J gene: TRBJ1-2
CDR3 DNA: TGTGCCAGCAGTGCGGAGGGAGCGGGAGGCTACCCCTTC
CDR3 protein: CASSAEGAGGYPF

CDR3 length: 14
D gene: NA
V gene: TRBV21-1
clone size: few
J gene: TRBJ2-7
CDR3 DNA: TGTGCCAGCAGCAACCGAGACTCCTCCTACGAGCAGTACTTC
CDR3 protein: CASSNRDSSYEQYF

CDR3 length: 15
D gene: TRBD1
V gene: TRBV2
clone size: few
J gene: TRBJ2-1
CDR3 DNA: TGTGCCAGCAGTGACCCCGGGACAGGCTACAATGAGCAGTTCTTC
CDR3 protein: CASSDPGTGYNEQFF

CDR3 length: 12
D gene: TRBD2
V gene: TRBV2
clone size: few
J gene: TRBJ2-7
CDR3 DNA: TGTGCCAGTCTAGCGGGAGGAGGCGAGCAGTACTTC
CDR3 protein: CASLAGGGEQYF

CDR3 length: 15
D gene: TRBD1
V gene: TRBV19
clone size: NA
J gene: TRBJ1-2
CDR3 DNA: TGTGCCAGTAGCAGAACAGTGACAGGGTCCTATGGCTACACCTTC
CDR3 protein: CASSRTVTGSYGYTF

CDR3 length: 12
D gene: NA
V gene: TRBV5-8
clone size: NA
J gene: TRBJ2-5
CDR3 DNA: TGTGCCAGCAGCTTGCGGGGGGAGACCCAGTACTTC
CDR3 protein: CASSLRGETQYF

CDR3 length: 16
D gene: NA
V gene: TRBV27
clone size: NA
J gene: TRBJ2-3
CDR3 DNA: TGTGCCAGCAGTCTCTCAGGGGCCGCCTTCACAGATACGCAGTATTTT
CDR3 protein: CASSLSGAAFTDTQYF

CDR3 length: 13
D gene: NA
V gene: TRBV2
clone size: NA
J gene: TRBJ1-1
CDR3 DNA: TGTGCCAGCTCCCAGACAGAGAACACTGAAGCTTTCTTT
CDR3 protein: CASSQTENTEAFF

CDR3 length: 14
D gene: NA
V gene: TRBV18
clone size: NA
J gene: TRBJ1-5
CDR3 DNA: TGTGCCAGCTCACCAGGCCCCGCGGGGCAGCCCCAGCATTTT
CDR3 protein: CASSPGPAGQPQHF

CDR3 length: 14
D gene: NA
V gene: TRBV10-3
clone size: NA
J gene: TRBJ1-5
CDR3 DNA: TGTGCCATCAGTGCCGCAGGGGCCAATCAGCCCCAGCATTTT
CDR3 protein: CAISAAGANQPQHF

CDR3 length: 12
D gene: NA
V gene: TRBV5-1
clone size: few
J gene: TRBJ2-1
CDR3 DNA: TGCGCGTCGCGGGACGGAGGTAGTGAGCAGTTCTTC
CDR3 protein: CASRDGGSEQFF

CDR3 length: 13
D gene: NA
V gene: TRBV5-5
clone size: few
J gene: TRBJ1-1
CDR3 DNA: TGTGCCAGCAGCTTTGGTGGGGGGTTTGAAGCTTTCTTT
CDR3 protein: CASSFGGGFEAFF

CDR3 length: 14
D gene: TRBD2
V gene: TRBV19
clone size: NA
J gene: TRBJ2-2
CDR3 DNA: TGTGCCAGTAGTATAGGGACTAGGGCCGGGGAGCTGTTTTTT
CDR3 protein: CASSIGTRAGELFF

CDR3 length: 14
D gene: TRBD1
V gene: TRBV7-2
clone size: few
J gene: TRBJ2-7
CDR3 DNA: TGTGCCAGCAGCAAACAGGGGGGCGACTACGAGCAGTACTTC
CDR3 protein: CASSKQGGDYEQYF

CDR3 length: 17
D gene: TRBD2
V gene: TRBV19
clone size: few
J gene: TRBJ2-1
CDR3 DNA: TGTGCCAGTAGTCTTTCCCACGGGGCGGGAGGAGGTGGTGAGCAGTTCTTC
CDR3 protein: CASSLSHGAGGGGEQFF

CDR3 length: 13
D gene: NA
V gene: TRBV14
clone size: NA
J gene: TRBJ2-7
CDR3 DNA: TGTGCCAGCAGCCCCCCAAGTGGGCTCGAGCAGTACTTC
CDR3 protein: CASSPPSGLEQYF

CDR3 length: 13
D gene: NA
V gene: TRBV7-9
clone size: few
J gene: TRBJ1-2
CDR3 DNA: TGTGCCAGCAGCTTAGGGGCGGGCTATGGCTACACCTTC
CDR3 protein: CASSLGAGYGYTF

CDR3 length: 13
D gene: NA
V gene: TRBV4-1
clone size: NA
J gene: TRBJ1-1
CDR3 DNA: TGCGCCAGCAGCCAAGACTCAGACACTGAAGCTTTCTTT
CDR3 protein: CASSQDSDTEAFF

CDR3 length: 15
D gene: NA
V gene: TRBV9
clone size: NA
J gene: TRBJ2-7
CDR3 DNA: TGTGCCAGCAGCGTTAGCTCGCTTCTCGGCCCCGAGCAGTACTTC
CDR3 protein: CASSVSSLLGPEQYF

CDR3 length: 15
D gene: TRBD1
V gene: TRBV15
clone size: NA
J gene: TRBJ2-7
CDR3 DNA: TGTGCCACCAGCAGACCCAGGGGGCTCTCCTACGAGCAGTACTTC
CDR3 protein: CATSRPRGLSYEQYF

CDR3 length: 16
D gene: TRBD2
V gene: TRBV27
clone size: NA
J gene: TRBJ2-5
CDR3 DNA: TGTGCCAGCAGTCCAGGCACTAGCGGGAGACAAGAGACCCAGTACTTC
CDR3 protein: CASSPGTSGRQETQYF

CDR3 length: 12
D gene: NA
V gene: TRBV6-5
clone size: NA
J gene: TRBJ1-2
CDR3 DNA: TGTGCCAGCACGGGAAAGGCGGATGGCTACACCTTC
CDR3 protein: CASTGKADGYTF

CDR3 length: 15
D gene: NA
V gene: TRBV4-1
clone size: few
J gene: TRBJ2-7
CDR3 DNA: TGCGCCAGCAGCCAAGTGAGGCGAGGAAGCTACGAGCAGTACTTC
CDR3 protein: CASSQVRRGSYEQYF

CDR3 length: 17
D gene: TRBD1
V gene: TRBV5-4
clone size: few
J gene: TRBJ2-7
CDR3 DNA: TGTGCCAGCAGCCAATGGGGTACTTACAGGGGCGGATTTGAGCAGTACTTC
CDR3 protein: CASSQWGTYRGGFEQYF

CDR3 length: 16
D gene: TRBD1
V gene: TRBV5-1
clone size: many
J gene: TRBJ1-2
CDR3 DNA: TGCGCCAGCAGCCTGGCAGCTACAGGGGGCGTCTATGGCTACACCTTC
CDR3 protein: CASSLAATGGVYGYTF

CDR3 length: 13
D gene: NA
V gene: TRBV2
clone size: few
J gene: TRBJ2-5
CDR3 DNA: TGTGCCAGCAGCTCCTTCGGGGGAGAGACCCAGTACTTC
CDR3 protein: CASSSFGGETQYF

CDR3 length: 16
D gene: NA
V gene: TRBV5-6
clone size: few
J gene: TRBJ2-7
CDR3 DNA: TGTGCCAGCGGCTTGGTCAGGAATATAATCGTTTACGAGCAGTACTTC
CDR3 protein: CASGLVRNIIVYEQYF

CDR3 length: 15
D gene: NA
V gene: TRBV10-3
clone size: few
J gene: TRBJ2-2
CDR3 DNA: TGTGCCATCAGTGAGTTTGGGCAGGCCACCGGGGAGCTGTTTTTT
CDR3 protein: CAISEFGQATGELFF

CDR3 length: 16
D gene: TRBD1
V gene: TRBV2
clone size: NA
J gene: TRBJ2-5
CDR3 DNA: TGTGCCAGCAGTGGGGACAGAATCTCGTACCAAGAGACCCAGTACTTC
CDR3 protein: CASSGDRISYQETQYF

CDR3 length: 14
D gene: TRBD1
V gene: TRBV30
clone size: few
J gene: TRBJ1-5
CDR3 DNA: TGTGCCTGGAGTGCGGGACAGGGGAGTCAGCCCCAGCATTTT
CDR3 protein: CAWSAGQGSQPQHF

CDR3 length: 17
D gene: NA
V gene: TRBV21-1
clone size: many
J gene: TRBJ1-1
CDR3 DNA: TGTGCCAGCAGCAAAGATGAAAGGGGAGGGGGGTACACTGAAGCTTTCTTT
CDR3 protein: CASSKDERGGGYTEAFF

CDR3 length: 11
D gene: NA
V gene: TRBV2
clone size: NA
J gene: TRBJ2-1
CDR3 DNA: TGTGCCAGCATCCTCTATAATGAGCAGTTCTTC
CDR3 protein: CASILYNEQFF